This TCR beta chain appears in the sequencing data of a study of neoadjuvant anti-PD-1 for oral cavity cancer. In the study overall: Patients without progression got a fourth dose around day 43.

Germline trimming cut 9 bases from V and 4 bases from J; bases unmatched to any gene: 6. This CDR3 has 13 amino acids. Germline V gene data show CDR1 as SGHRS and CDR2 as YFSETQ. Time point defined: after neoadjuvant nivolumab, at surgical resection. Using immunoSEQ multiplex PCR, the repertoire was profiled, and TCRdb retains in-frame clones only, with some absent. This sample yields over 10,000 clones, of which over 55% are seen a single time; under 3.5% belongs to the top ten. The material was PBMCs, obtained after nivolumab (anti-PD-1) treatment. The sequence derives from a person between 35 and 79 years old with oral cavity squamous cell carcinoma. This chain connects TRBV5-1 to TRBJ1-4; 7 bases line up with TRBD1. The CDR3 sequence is CATRQGFNEKLFF. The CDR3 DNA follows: TGCGCCACCCGACAGGGTTTTAATGAAAAACTGTTTTTT.